A selection of T cell receptor beta chains follows, all from one sample in a study of patients and donors after allogeneic stem cell transplantation. TCRdb itself ran the RT-PCR reads through MiXCR, one entry per CDR3 protein. The data contain hundreds of thousands of distinct CDR3 sequences, about a sixth of them singletons. The sequencing input was blood, either unsorted or a sorted T cell fraction (not recorded which). The receptors here all came from a human donor who was either an allogeneic HSCT recipient or a stem cell or donor lymphocyte infusion donor (not recorded which). It is not recorded whose cells these are; they may come from a transplant donor. The CDR3 runs from the conserved cysteine through the conserved F or W. A D gene is named only where the DNA matches it firmly. Where a row states a size, it is once, few, many or the class of an expanded clone; other rows omit it.

size: .; V: TRBV23-1; J: TRBJ2-2; D: .; CDR3: CASSQFGEDTGELFF; DNA: TGCGCCAGCAGTCAATTCGGGGAAGACACCGGGGAGCTGTTTTTT
size: .; V: TRBV16; J: TRBJ1-5; D: .; CDR3: CASSQSLGFSNQPHHF; DNA: TGTGCCAGCAGCCAATCGCTGGGGTTCAGCAATCAGCCCCACCATTTT
size: .; V: TRBV6-5; J: TRBJ1-3; D: .; CDR3: CASSYQISGNTIYF; DNA: TGTGCCAGCAGTTACCAGATCTCTGGAAACACCATATATTTT
size: few; V: TRBV9; J: TRBJ2-1; D: .; CDR3: CASSVGTSGYNEQFF; DNA: TGTGCCAGCAGTGTAGGGACATCGGGGTACAATGAGCAGTTCTTC
size: many; V: TRBV5-1; J: TRBJ2-6; D: .; CDR3: CASSLGRSSGANVLTF; DNA: TGCGCCAGCAGCTTGGGACGGAGCTCTGGGGCCAACGTCCTGACTTTC
size: .; V: TRBV7-3; J: TRBJ2-7; D: .; CDR3: CASSLTGGPGSYEQYF; DNA: TGTGCCAGCAGCTTAACGGGTGGGCCTGGATCCTACGAGCAGTACTTC
size: .; V: TRBV19; J: TRBJ2-1; D: TRBD1; CDR3: CASSMQGAGNEQFF; DNA: TGTGCCAGTAGTATGCAGGGGGCAGGTAATGAGCAGTTCTTC
size: .; V: TRBV30; J: TRBJ2-5; D: TRBD1; CDR3: CAWSVLGTDQETQYF; DNA: TGTGCCTGGAGTGTACTTGGGACAGACCAAGAGACCCAGTACTTC
size: many; V: TRBV18; J: TRBJ2-1; D: .; CDR3: CASSPDLHNEQFF; DNA: TGTGCCAGCTCACCGGACTTACACAATGAGCAGTTCTTC
size: .; V: TRBV3-1; J: TRBJ2-2; D: TRBD1; CDR3: CASSPVTGTENTGELFF; DNA: TGTGCCAGCAGCCCAGTAACCGGGACAGAGAACACCGGGGAGCTGTTTTTT
size: .; V: TRBV30; J: TRBJ2-3; D: .; CDR3: CAWGFPYPGTDTQYF; DNA: TGTGCCTGGGGGTTCCCCTACCCCGGCACAGATACGCAGTATTTT
size: few; V: TRBV5-1; J: TRBJ2-3; D: TRBD2; CDR3: CASSPRTSGEGTDTQYF; DNA: TGCGCCAGCAGTCCAAGGACTAGCGGAGAGGGTACAGATACGCAGTATTTT
size: .; V: TRBV5-1; J: TRBJ2-3; D: TRBD2; CDR3: CASSLGTISDTQYF; DNA: TGCGCCAGCAGCTTAGGGACTATCTCAGATACGCAGTATTTT
size: .; V: TRBV14; J: TRBJ2-7; D: TRBD2; CDR3: CASSLTGLADSYEQYF; DNA: TGTGCCAGCAGCCTGACAGGACTAGCGGACTCCTACGAGCAGTACTTC
size: few; V: TRBV5-1; J: TRBJ2-2; D: .; CDR3: CASSFRASEETGELFF; DNA: TGCGCCAGCAGCTTCCGGGCCTCAGAAGAGACCGGGGAGCTGTTTTTT
size: .; V: TRBV27; J: TRBJ2-5; D: TRBD2; CDR3: CASSLSAGGSKETQYF; DNA: TGTGCCAGCAGTTTATCAGCGGGAGGAAGCAAAGAGACCCAGTACTTC
size: .; V: TRBV28; J: TRBJ2-2; D: TRBD1; CDR3: CASSPRDRGRSTGELFF; DNA: TGTGCCAGCAGTCCCAGGGACAGGGGGCGCAGCACCGGGGAGCTGTTTTTT
size: .; V: TRBV6-1; J: TRBJ2-5; D: TRBD2; CDR3: CASSEPLTSGFQETQYF; DNA: TGTGCCAGCAGTGAGCCTTTGACTAGCGGGTTCCAAGAGACCCAGTACTTC
size: few; V: TRBV9; J: TRBJ2-2; D: TRBD1; CDR3: CASSYNSDRETGELFF; DNA: TGTGCCAGCAGCTATAATTCGGACAGGGAGACCGGGGAGCTGTTTTTT
size: .; V: TRBV7-2; J: TRBJ1-1; D: .; CDR3: CASSQGRSNTEAFF; DNA: TGTGCCAGCAGTCAAGGCCGAAGTAACACTGAAGCTTTCTTT
size: .; V: TRBV2; J: TRBJ1-3; D: TRBD1; CDR3: CASSAGQGAPNPSGNTIYF; DNA: TGTGCCAGCAGTGCGGGACAGGGGGCCCCCAACCCCTCTGGAAACACCATATATTTT
size: .; V: TRBV29-1; J: TRBJ1-1; D: .; CDR3: CSVSEGGNTEAFF; DNA: TGCAGCGTTTCCGAGGGGGGGAACACTGAAGCTTTCTTT
size: few; V: TRBV12-3/TRBV12-4; J: TRBJ2-7; D: TRBD2; CDR3: CASGRGTHYEQYF; DNA: TGTGCCAGCGGGCGGGGGACCCACTACGAGCAGTACTTC
size: many; V: TRBV5-6; J: TRBJ2-1; D: TRBD2; CDR3: CASSLYLAGVYKDNEQFF; DNA: TGTGCCAGCAGCTTGTACCTAGCGGGGGTTTACAAGGACAATGAGCAGTTCTTC
size: .; V: TRBV5-1; J: TRBJ2-7; D: .; CDR3: CASRMSSSYEQYF; DNA: TGCGCCAGCAGGATGAGCAGCTCCTACGAGCAGTACTTC
size: few; V: TRBV27; J: TRBJ2-3; D: TRBD2; CDR3: CASSLEPSGFDTQYF; DNA: TGTGCCAGCAGTTTGGAGCCTAGCGGGTTCGATACGCAGTATTTT
size: .; V: TRBV6-1; J: TRBJ2-3; D: TRBD2; CDR3: CASSELAGGSTDTQYF; DNA: TGTGCCAGCAGTGAGCTAGCGGGAGGGTCCACAGATACGCAGTATTTT
size: few; V: TRBV4-3; J: TRBJ2-5; D: TRBD1; CDR3: CASSQVSPGQRRETQYF; DNA: TGCGCCAGCAGCCAAGTTTCTCCGGGACAGAGAAGAGAGACCCAGTACTTC
size: few; V: TRBV20-1; J: TRBJ2-7; D: TRBD1; CDR3: CSARGTGTGFYEQYF; DNA: TGCAGTGCTAGGGGGACCGGGACAGGGTTTTACGAGCAGTACTTC
size: few; V: TRBV12-3/TRBV12-4; J: TRBJ2-7; D: .; CDR3: CASSLARGEQYF; DNA: TGTGCCAGCAGTTTAGCCAGGGGCGAGCAGTACTTC
size: .; V: TRBV20-1; J: TRBJ1-1; D: .; CDR3: CSARDRRMNTEAFF; DNA: TGCAGTGCTAGAGACAGGCGAATGAACACTGAAGCTTTCTTT
size: .; V: TRBV2; J: TRBJ2-1; D: .; CDR3: CASSSAVSSYNEQFF; DNA: TGTGCCAGCAGCTCAGCGGTTAGCTCCTACAATGAGCAGTTCTTC
size: .; V: TRBV20-1; J: TRBJ1-1; D: .; CDR3: CSARVEGIDTEAFF; DNA: TGCAGTGCTAGAGTGGAGGGAATCGACACTGAAGCTTTCTTT
size: few; V: TRBV12-3/TRBV12-4; J: TRBJ1-5; D: .; CDR3: CASSLGGDSNQPQHF; DNA: TGTGCCAGCAGTTTAGGCGGGGATAGCAATCAGCCCCAGCATTTT
size: .; V: TRBV2; J: TRBJ2-7; D: .; CDR3: CASSRTTTYSYEQYF; DNA: TGTGCCAGCAGTCGGACTACCACATACTCCTACGAGCAGTACTTC
size: many; V: TRBV10-3; J: TRBJ1-5; D: .; CDR3: CAISGDSNQPQHF; DNA: TGTGCCATCAGTGGGGACAGCAATCAGCCCCAGCATTTT
size: few; V: TRBV11-2; J: TRBJ2-1; D: TRBD1; CDR3: CASSSRQGSQFF; DNA: TGTGCCAGCAGCTCCCGACAGGGAAGCCAGTTCTTC
size: few; V: TRBV7-9; J: TRBJ1-1; D: .; CDR3: CASSRPGVITEAFF; DNA: TGTGCCAGCAGCCGCCCGGGCGTCATCACTGAAGCTTTCTTT
size: many; V: TRBV12-3/TRBV12-4; J: TRBJ2-2; D: .; CDR3: CASSILGRTGELFF; DNA: TGTGCCAGCAGTATCTTGGGGCGCACCGGGGAGCTGTTTTTT
size: few; V: TRBV7-9; J: TRBJ1-5; D: .; CDR3: CASSLAGQNQPQHF; DNA: TGTGCCAGCAGCTTAGCGGGACAAAATCAGCCCCAGCATTTT
size: few; V: TRBV7-2; J: TRBJ1-4; D: .; CDR3: CASSLGTLGNEKLFF; DNA: TGTGCCAGCAGCTTAGGGACCCTGGGCAATGAAAAACTGTTTTTT
size: .; V: TRBV20-1; J: TRBJ2-7; D: .; CDR3: CSAQTGVGPHEQYF; DNA: TGCAGTGCCCAGACCGGAGTCGGCCCTCACGAGCAGTACTTC
size: few; V: TRBV4-2; J: TRBJ1-2; D: .; CDR3: CASSQVGRGNYGYTF; DNA: TGTGCCAGCAGCCAAGTGGGCAGGGGAAACTATGGCTACACCTTC
size: few; V: TRBV6-1; J: TRBJ2-3; D: .; CDR3: CASRPAGLFDSTDTQYF; DNA: TGTGCCAGCAGGCCCGCGGGACTGTTTGATAGCACAGATACGCAGTATTTT
size: few; V: TRBV5-1; J: TRBJ1-4; D: .; CDR3: CASREPNEKLFF; DNA: TGCGCCAGCAGGGAGCCGAACGAAAAACTGTTTTTT
size: .; V: TRBV30; J: TRBJ1-2; D: .; CDR3: CAWSRDVYGYTF; DNA: TGTGCCTGGAGTCGAGATGTCTATGGCTACACCTTC
size: .; V: TRBV10-3; J: TRBJ2-6; D: .; CDR3: CAISVWPPSSGANVLTF; DNA: TGTGCCATCAGTGTTTGGCCTCCTAGCTCTGGGGCCAACGTCCTGACTTTC
size: few; V: TRBV29-1; J: TRBJ1-1; D: .; CDR3: CSVDRGHTEAFF; DNA: TGCAGCGTTGACAGGGGTCACACTGAAGCTTTCTTT
size: many; V: TRBV4-1; J: TRBJ2-1; D: .; CDR3: CASSQSSGKGVPYNEQFF; DNA: TGCGCCAGCAGCCAGTCCTCGGGGAAGGGCGTCCCCTACAATGAGCAGTTCTTC
size: .; V: TRBV5-1; J: TRBJ1-1; D: .; CDR3: CASSLKFGLNTEAFF; DNA: TGCGCCAGCAGCTTGAAGTTCGGGTTGAACACTGAAGCTTTCTTT
size: few; V: TRBV4-1; J: TRBJ2-3; D: .; CDR3: CASSQAPGRKAQYF; DNA: TGCGCCAGCAGCCAAGCTCCAGGCCGGAAAGCGCAGTATTTT
size: .; V: TRBV18; J: TRBJ1-5; D: TRBD1; CDR3: CASSQKKGQPNQPQHF; DNA: TGTGCCAGCTCACAAAAAAAGGGACAGCCAAATCAGCCCCAGCATTTT